What follows are 18 T cell receptor beta chains derived from one specimen sequenced in a study of blood T cell repertoires in COVID-19. The protocol was immunoSEQ multiplex PCR, while the TCRdb copy is restricted to in-frame clones and leaves out a portion. The repertoire holds 35,000 to 40,000 clones, with 75% to 90% as singletons. The sample was peripheral blood. These receptor sequences come from a man between 65 and 85 years old with acute or convalescent COVID-19.

The V gene is TRBV27, the J gene TRBJ2-2, with a weak D call TRBD1 (5 bases). CDR3 length equals 17 residues. CDR1 and CDR2 (germline): MNHEY, SMNVEV (reference sequence). Between the trimmed V and J ends, which lost 6 bases and 4 bases, there was a span of 21 bases. The CDR3 nucleotides read TGTGCCAGCAGGCAAAGTTTGGGGCTGCTAAGCACCGGGGAGCTGTTTTTT. The encoded protein is CASRQSLGLLSTGELFF.

This clone has a single count. The chain has TRBV6-2 or TRBV6-3 and TRBJ2-2; D gene unclear. There are 14 residues in the CDR3. The germline CDR1 and CDR2 sequences are MNHEY and SVGEGT. V was pared by 2 bases and J by 1 base, with 5 bases between. The CDR3 DNA sequence: TGTGCCAGCAGTTACGGGCTGAACACCGGGGAGCTGTTTTTT. Its protein is CASSYGLNTGELFF.

This chain joins TRBV5-1 and TRBJ2-3; TRBD2 aligns across 9 bases. The CDR3 loop spans 15 amino acids. V was pared by 6 bases and J by 2 bases, with 7 bases of the junction left unmatched. Germline V lookup: CDR1 SGHRS, CDR2 YFSETQ. The CDR3 DNA follows: TGCGCCAGCACTGATCTAGCGGGATACACAGATACGCAGTATTTT. This sequence encodes CASTDLAGYTDTQYF.

The chain is built from TRBV7-3 and TRBJ2-1; possible D gene TRBD2, 5 bases. V lost 2 bases and J 6 bases, leaving 8 bases between the germline ends. The CDR3 is 13 residues long. Germline CDR1 SGHTA, CDR2 FQGTGA. The CDR3, as DNA: TGTGCCAGCAGCTTAGTCCGGGGCAATGAGCAGTTCTTC. This sequence encodes CASSLVRGNEQFF.

The chain uses TRBV19 and TRBJ1-6; weak D call: TRBD1 (6 bases). V dropped 8 bases and J dropped 5 bases, with 10 bases sitting between them. Germline values: CDR1 LNHDA, CDR2 SQIVND (reference sequence). This CDR3 has 13 residues. The CDR3 region is CASAGVNNSPLHF. The DNA for the CDR3 is TGTGCCAGTGCAGGGGTCAATAATTCACCCCTCCACTTT.

The chain carries TRBV27 and TRBJ2-3, with D perhaps TRBD1 (5 bases). CDR3 length: 16 amino acids. V shed 5 bases and J shed 0 bases, with 15 bases lying between them. Per germline, CDR1 MNHEY and CDR2 SMNVEV (reference sequence). The CDR3 DNA follows: TGTGCCAGCAGTGATATGGGGCCACTAAGCACAGATACGCAGTATTTT. Translation gives CASSDMGPLSTDTQYF.

This clone was seen a few times. The chain couples TRBV7-2 to TRBJ1-2, with 7 bases identical to TRBD1. Germline loops: CDR1 SGHTA, CDR2 FQGNSA. CDR3 length equals 15 residues. Unmatched junction bases numbered 14, after V lost 5 bases and J lost 8 bases. The CDR3 nucleotides are TGTGCCAGCAGCCCTCGGACCAGGGGGGCAGGGGGCTACACCTTC. This codes for CASSPRTRGAGGYTF.

The CDR3 bases are TGTGCCAGCAGCTTGAGGATAGCGGGAGATGGGGCAGATACGCAGTATTTT. Translated, it gives CASSLRIAGDGADTQYF. This chain joins TRBV5-4 and TRBJ2-3; 9 positions match TRBD2. Germline V gives CDR1 SGHNT, CDR2 YYREEE (reference sequence). Trimming removed 1 base from V and 4 bases from J; junction bases left unmatched: 10. CDR3 length equals 17 residues.

The CDR3 sequence: CASSQDGTTFNEQFF. The CDR3 DNA is TGCGCCAGCAGCCAAGACGGGACTACATTCAATGAGCAGTTCTTC. The chain is built from TRBV4-1 and TRBJ2-1, with 7 nucleotides matching TRBD2. V lost 0 bases to trimming and J lost 6 bases; unmatched junction nucleotides: 5. The CDR3 totals 15 residues. Per the germline V gene, CDR1 is MGHRA and CDR2 is YSYEKL.

This chain uses TRBV6-1 with TRBJ2-2, with 7 bases identical to TRBD2. After removal of 1 base from V and 6 bases from J, the junction contained 2 bases not matched to a gene. The CDR3 is 14 amino acids. The germline V gene encodes CDR1 MNHNS and CDR2 SASEGT. The CDR3 loop reads CASSEVGGAGELFF. The CDR3 bases are TGTGCCAGCAGTGAAGTGGGGGGGGCCGGGGAGCTGTTTTTT.

The chain carries TRBV6-1 and TRBJ1-4; a weak D match, TRBD1 (5 bases). The CDR3 is made up of 16 amino acids. V dropped 2 bases and J dropped 4 bases, with 14 bases sitting between them. The germline V gene has CDR1 MNHNS and CDR2 SASEGT. DNA of the CDR3: TGTGCCAGCAGTGAACAGGGACTACGAAATAATGAAAAACTGTTTTTT. Translating gives CASSEQGLRNNEKLFF.

V and J are TRBV3-1 (or the pseudogene TRBV3-2) and TRBJ2-7; TRBD1 agrees at 7 bases. Germline values: CDR1 LGHDT, CDR2 YNNKEL (reference sequence). The V and J ends lost 6 bases and 1 base, in that order; junction bases with no gene match: 6. The CDR3 length is 14 residues. DNA of the CDR3: TGTGCCAGCAGTTCCACAGGGGTATCCTACGAGCAGTACTTC. Protein product: CASSSTGVSYEQYF.

The chain has TRBV28 and TRBJ1-1; D unresolved. Germline V gives CDR1 MDHEN, CDR2 SYDVKM. This CDR3 spans 14 amino acids. Deletions cut 5 bases from V and 0 bases from J, with 10 bases between. The CDR3 DNA reads as TGTGCCAGCAGTGCCGACTATTTGAACACTGAAGCTTTCTTT. Residues: CASSADYLNTEAFF. Full variable domain (missing parts from reference TRBV28 and TRBJ1-1): DVKVTQSSRYLVKRTGEKVFLECVQDMDHENMFWYRQDPGLGLRLIYFSYDVKMKEKGDIPEGYSVSREKKERFSLILESASTNQTSMYLCASSADYLNTEAFFGQGTRLTVV.

V and J are TRBV7-2 and TRBJ1-5; no clear D gene. Looked up from germline, CDR1 is SGHTA and CDR2 is FQGNSA. This CDR3 comprises 12 residues. Trimming stripped 5 bases from V and 9 bases from J, with 11 bases between. CDR3 residues: CASSPTGWPQHF. The CDR3 nucleotides read TGTGCCAGCAGCCCAACCGGGTGGCCCCAGCATTTT.

The chain uses TRBV19 and TRBJ2-2, with 8 nucleotides matching TRBD2. Trimming cost V 8 bases and J 6 bases; bases outside gene matches: 11. Germline V gene sequence: CDR1 LNHDA, CDR2 SQIVND (reference sequence). The CDR3 extends over 15 amino acids. CDR3 bases: TGTGCCAGTCGTCCCAGGACTAGCTGTCCCGGGGAGCTGTTTTTT. Its translation is CASRPRTSCPGELFF.

The chain recombines TRBV7-6 with TRBJ1-1; 7 nucleotides match TRBD1. The germline gives CDR1 SGHVS, CDR2 FNYEAQ. The CDR3 has 15 amino acids. Trimming at V came to 1 base and at J to 4 bases, leaving 6 bases not matched to a gene. In DNA, the CDR3 is TGTGCCAGCAGCTTAGAAGATAGGGGGCGCACTGAAGCTTTCTTT. Residues: CASSLEDRGRTEAFF.

The chain couples TRBV6-4 to TRBJ2-4, with 8 positions matching TRBD2. Germline CDR1 is MRHNA and CDR2 is SNTAGT. The CDR3 sequence is 21 residues long. J was trimmed by 0 bases and V by 0 bases; bases with no gene match: 16. In DNA form, the CDR3 reads TGTGCCAGCAGTGACTCTGTCCGAGCGGGAGAAAAAGGGCTAGCCAAAAACATTCAGTACTTC. The encoded protein is CASSDSVRAGEKGLAKNIQYF.

The chain employs TRBV27 and TRBJ2-3; D might be TRBD1 (5 bases). Germline V gene data show CDR1 as MNHEY and CDR2 as SMNVEV (reference sequence). The V end was cut by 6 bases, the J end by 2 bases, with 18 bases between. The CDR3 totals 16 residues. The CDR3 DNA sequence: TGTGCCAGCAGCCTCAATTCGAAGGGGTTCACAGATACGCAGTATTTT. This translates into CASSLNSKGFTDTQYF.